The subject of this entry is one T cell receptor beta chain. Assay used: immunoSEQ multiplex PCR; TCRdb lists only in-frame clones, some missing. In the table there are 13,000 or so clones, over 75% of which are singletons. This sample was included in a study of tumour-infiltrating T cells in Burkitt lymphoma. Study-level information: Productive clonality predicted overall and progression-free survival.

With 3 bases removed from V and 3 bases from J, the gap between germline ends came to 12 bases. CDR1 and CDR2 from the germline V gene are LGHNA and YSLEER. There are 15 residues in the CDR3. Sequenced: tumor tissue. The source of this sequence is a human donor with diffuse large B-cell lymphoma. The chain employs TRBV4-3 and TRBJ1-5; TRBD1 might be the D (5 bases). The CDR3 sequence is CASSQWDGNNQPQHF. The CDR3 coding sequence is TGCGCCAGCAGCCAGTGGGACGGAAACAATCAGCCCCAGCATTTT.